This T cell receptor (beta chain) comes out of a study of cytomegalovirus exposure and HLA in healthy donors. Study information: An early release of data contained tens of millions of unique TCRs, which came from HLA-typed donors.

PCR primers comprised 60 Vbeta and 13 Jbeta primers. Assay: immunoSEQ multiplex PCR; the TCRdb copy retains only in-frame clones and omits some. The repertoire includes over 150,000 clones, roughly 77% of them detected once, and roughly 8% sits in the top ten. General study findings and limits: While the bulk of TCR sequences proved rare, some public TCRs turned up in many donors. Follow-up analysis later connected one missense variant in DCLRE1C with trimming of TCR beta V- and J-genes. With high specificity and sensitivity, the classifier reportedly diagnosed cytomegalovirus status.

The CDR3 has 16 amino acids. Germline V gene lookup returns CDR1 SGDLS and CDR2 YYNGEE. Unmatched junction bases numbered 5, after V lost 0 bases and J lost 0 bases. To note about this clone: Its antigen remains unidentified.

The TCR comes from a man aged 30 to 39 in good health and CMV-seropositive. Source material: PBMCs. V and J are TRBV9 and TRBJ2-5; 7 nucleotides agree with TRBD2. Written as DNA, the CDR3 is TGTGCCAGCAGCGTAGGGAGCGGGGCGTACCAAGAGACCCAGTACTTC. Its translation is CASSVGSGAYQETQYF.